The clone carrying this T cell receptor beta chain appeared many times. This entry belongs to a study of T cells in Graves' hyperthyroidism and ophthalmopathy. Study as a whole: Peripheral blood was taken when the disease was first diagnosed, before any treatment began.

It was considered stable Graves' hyperthyroidism when ophthalmopathy did not progress within 18 months. PBMCs were derived from roughly 10 ml fresh peripheral blood. It was RNA transcripts that yielded the amplified TCR beta CDR3 regions. A first-round RT-PCR of the TCR CDR3 used the HTBI primer set. TCRdb reprocessed the multiplex PCR reads via MiXCR and lists one record per CDR3 protein. The sample yields about 200,000 distinct CDR3 sequences, 18% seen once. With 3 bases clipped from V and 9 bases from J, the junction kept 11 bases outside the gene matches. The CDR3 has 15 residues. Germline V gene data show CDR1 as MNHNS and CDR2 as SASEGT.

The chain uses TRBV6-1 and TRBJ2-1; 7 bases match TRBD2. The sample was blood. The sequence was collected from a man between 40 and 49 years old with Graves' hyperthyroidism. The CDR3 bases are TGTGCCAGCAGTGAGGACTTGCGGGGGATGAGTGAGCAGTTCTTC. Translating gives CASSEDLRGMSEQFF.